This T cell receptor (beta chain) was identified in a study of T cell responses to AZD1222 COVID-19 vaccine. Study findings and constraints: Repertoire sampling was restricted to post-peak T cell response timepoints.

TCRdb's copy holds only in-frame clones and misses some; the assay was immunoSEQ multiplex PCR. The data contain about 150,000 clones, approximately 89% of them singletons. In the case of this clone: The antigen is unknown.

The sequence derives from an adult who received the AZD1222 COVID-19 vaccine. Sequencing was performed on peripheral blood, taken 28 days after the second AZD1222 dose.

The CDR3 coding sequence is TGCGCCAGCAGCCCTGCAATCAACACGTTTCCAGATACGCAGTATTTT. It encodes CASSPAINTFPDTQYF. The V gene is TRBV5-1, the J gene TRBJ2-3; D remains ambiguous. Germline loops: CDR1 SGHRS, CDR2 YFSETQ. The V and J ends lost 4 bases and 4 bases respectively, with 19 bases between them. The CDR3 length is 16 residues.